This TCR beta chain was identified during a study of T cells after posttransplantation cyclophosphamide. V was pared by 7 bases and J by 5 bases, with 13 bases of the junction left unmatched. Germline loops: CDR1 LNHDA, CDR2 SQIVND (reference sequence). The CDR3 spans 15 residues. A marrow graft followed busulfan-fludarabine conditioning, with cyclophosphamide on days +3 and +4. Study-level results: Recipient CMV seropositivity and CMV reactivation strongly tracked TRB clonality. TRB overlap between skin or GI tissue T cells and blood was limited. Donor CD8+ memory clones often dominated recipient blood repertoires at later times.

This clone has a handful of counts. Its antigen is unidentified. The repertoire was sequenced with immunoSEQ multiplex PCR; TCRdb's copy has only in-frame clones and lacks some. The sample carries about 5,000 clones, 1.5% to 2% recorded once. Material: PBMCs, obtained about 37 weeks after a stem cell transplant with posttransplant cyclophosphamide. This sequence joins TRBV19 and TRBJ1-2; 7 bases are shared with TRBD1. The source of this sequence is a male patient aged 25-45 years who received an allogeneic stem cell transplant from a related donor, was CMV-positive, and had no GVHD. These T cells may partly come from the graft donor. The CDR3 region has the DNA TGTGCCAGTAACGAACAGGGGCTTAAAACGTATGGCTACACCTTC. Amino acids: CASNEQGLKTYGYTF.